The T cell receptor (beta chain) under discussion was sequenced for a study of Ad26.COV2.S vaccination and SARS-CoV-2 variants. The CDR3 runs 13 residues. From germline, CDR1 is LNHNV and CDR2 YYDKDF (reference sequence). V was shortened by 5 bases and J by 2 bases, with 8 bases between the two germline ends. TCRdb's copy holds only in-frame clones and misses some; the assay was immunoSEQ multiplex PCR. Found here are hundreds of thousands of clones, around 86% of them singletons; the top ten hold more than 3%. Treatment noted: roughly 19 received Ad26.COV2.S at low or high dose, single or two shots; about 5 received placebo; per-sample allocation not given. Each sample was drawn 63 days after the first injection (of vaccine or placebo).

This TCR was sampled from a person between 18 and 60 years old who received the Ad26.COV2.S COVID-19 vaccine or a placebo. The V call is TRBV15, the J call TRBJ2-3; D uncertain. The sample in question was peripheral blood, obtained in a trial of Ad26.COV2.S vaccine versus placebo. DNA of the CDR3: TGTGCCACCAGCGCTCCCCCCACAGATACGCAGTATTTT. It translates to CATSAPPTDTQYF.